This T cell receptor (beta chain) is from a study of cytomegalovirus exposure and HLA in healthy donors. The wider study: There were a few hundred genotyped donors. Of these, 75% to 85% fell in the genetic ancestry cluster associated with self-reported Caucasian donors.

To note about this clone: Antigen: not known.

The length of the CDR3 is 15 residues. Germline loops: CDR1 SGHAT, CDR2 FQDESV (reference sequence). V dropped 5 bases and J dropped 4 bases, with 18 bases sitting between them. Study outcomes and limitations: Highly shared sequence variants in one cluster were likely a sequencing artifact.

The primer mix had 60 Vbeta and 13 Jbeta primers. Profiled with immunoSEQ multiplex PCR; TCRdb holds only in-frame clones, not every one. The sample has around 250,000 clones; around 90% are singletons. The source material was PBMCs. The chain is built from TRBV11-1 and TRBJ2-7; TRBD1 might be the D (6 bases). The receptor was derived from a girl aged 2 to 9 in good health and CMV-seronegative. The CDR3, as DNA: TGTGCCAGCAGCACTCCGGGGCAGGGGAAATACGAGCAGTACTTC. It specifies CASSTPGQGKYEQYF.